These 4 T cell receptor beta chains were all obtained from the same sample, sequenced in a study of Graves' ophthalmopathy and Graves' hyperthyroidism. TCR beta CDR3 amplification used RNA transcripts. First-round RT-PCR employed HTBI primers, with a second-round multiplex PCR after it. MiXCR was run by TCRdb on the multiplex PCR reads, yielding one entry per CDR3 protein. The data contain some 410,000 distinct CDR3 sequences, roughly 21% of them singletons. Sequencing was done on a sample of peripheral blood. The receptors here all came from a woman in her late teens or twenties with stable Graves' hyperthyroidism.

This clonotype was seen a few times. V gene TRBV20-1 combines with J gene TRBJ2-4; TRBD2 aligns across 9 bases. The CDR3 consists of 15 residues. Trimming took 5 bases from V and 0 from J; bases not matched to a gene: 5. CDR1 is DFQATT and CDR2 is SNEGSKA in the germline V gene (reference sequence). CDR3 loop: CSALAGVEAKNIQYF. For the CDR3, the DNA is TGCAGTGCTTTAGCGGGAGTGGAAGCCAAAAACATTCAGTACTTC.

Many counts were recorded for this clonotype. The V gene is TRBV6-5, the J gene TRBJ2-2; D is perhaps TRBD1 (6 bases). CDR1 and CDR2 (germline): MNHEY, SVGAGI. With 8 bases removed from V and 4 bases from J, the gap between germline ends came to 14 bases. The CDR3 totals 14 residues. As DNA, the CDR3 is TGTGCCAGCGGAACAGGGTTAGTCACCGGGGAGCTGTTTTTT. Amino acids: CASGTGLVTGELFF.

This chain links TRBV20-1 with TRBJ1-6; D possibly corresponds to TRBD1 (6 bases). V was clipped by 3 bases and J by 7 bases, with 13 bases between them. Germline V gene lookup returns CDR1 DFQATT and CDR2 SNEGSKA (reference sequence). The CDR3 runs to 14 residues. The CDR3 reads CSARIQGGNSPLHF. DNA of the CDR3: TGCAGTGCTAGGATACAGGGAGGAAATTCACCCCTCCACTTT.

The chain combines TRBV28 with TRBJ1-1; D may be TRBD1 (5 bases). The CDR3 is 14 residues long. Between the trimmed V and J ends, which lost 5 bases and 6 bases, there was a span of 16 bases. Germline V gives CDR1 MDHEN, CDR2 SYDVKM. DNA for the CDR3: TGTGCCAGCAGTACACCAGGGTATTTGTCTGAAGCTTTCTTT. Translated, it gives CASSTPGYLSEAFF.